This T cell receptor beta chain was identified during a study of blood T cell repertoires in COVID-19. Turning to the study itself: The samples span acute and convalescent COVID-19 from the United States, Italy and Spain. Sample material is recorded as cDNA or gDNA derived from T cells, B-cell-depleted T cells, or PBMCs.

Per the original data handling: Amplification with reference gene primers provided the estimates of nucleated cell counts. The method was immunoSEQ multiplex PCR; TCRdb's version includes in-frame clones alone and lacks a portion of them. That table supplies the V and J calls and clone size; D and trimming were determined from the DNA. The table lists around 90,000 clones, around 92% of them singletons, with about 5.9% in the top ten. This CDR3 comprises 14 residues. With 2 bases removed from V and 3 bases from J, the gap between germline ends came to 8 bases. Looked up from germline, CDR1 is MNHEY and CDR2 is SVGEGT.

This chain joins TRBV6-2 or TRBV6-3 and TRBJ1-5, with D tentatively TRBD1 (5 bases). The sequence came from a woman in her fifties or sixties with active COVID-19. The specimen sequenced was peripheral blood. The CDR3 DNA sequence: TGTGCCAGCAGTTACCAGGGCTTCAATCAGCCCCAGCATTTT. Translated: CASSYQGFNQPQHF.